This TCR beta chain was retrieved from a study of cytomegalovirus exposure and HLA in healthy donors. Whole-study findings and limits: Later analysis suggested most CMV-associated TCR beta chains were HLA-restricted.

On this clone itself: Antigen specificity is unknown. One end of the junction varies from germline; a read error may be responsible.

From germline, CDR1 is SSHAT and CDR2 FNYEAQ (reference sequence). This CDR3 spans 13 amino acids. PCR amplification relied on 60 Vbeta primers (plus 13 Jbeta primers). Using immunoSEQ multiplex PCR, the repertoire was profiled, and TCRdb retains in-frame clones only, with some absent. The sample has about 160,000 clones; roughly 79% are singletons. What was sequenced was PBMCs. The chain couples TRBV7-7 to TRBJ2-7, with 8 bases fitting TRBD2. The TCR sequence derives from a woman in her forties or fifties in good health and CMV-seropositive. This CDR3 reads CASSLAAGGEQYF. DNA of the CDR3: TGTGCTAGCAGCTTAGCGGCGGGGGGCGAGCAGTACTTC.